Following are 13 T cell receptor beta chains from one sample sequenced in a study of long-term antiretroviral therapy in people with HIV. Run at survey level, the immunoSEQ assay was version v3.0. The method was immunoSEQ multiplex PCR; TCRdb's version includes in-frame clones alone and lacks a portion of them. The sample shows some 26,000 clones, 75% to 90% of them seen only once. This specimen was unsorted PBMCs, taken 2.9 years after starting antiretroviral therapy. These receptors originate from a man aged 45-60 years with HIV.

The rearrangement uses TRBV5-5 and TRBJ1-2; 12 bases fit TRBD1. Germline CDR1 and CDR2: SGHKS and YYEKEE (reference sequence). This CDR3 spans 15 amino acids. After removal of 5 bases from V and 8 bases from J, the junction contained 10 bases not matched to a gene. DNA for the CDR3: TGTGCCAGCAGTCCCGGGACAGGGGGCGCTACGGGCTACACCTTC. Its translation: CASSPGTGGATGYTF.

This clone was detected only a few times. The chain is built from TRBV15 and TRBJ1-5; TRBD1 might be the D (5 bases). The CDR3 runs 13 residues. V shed 1 base and J shed 10 bases, with 11 bases lying between them. Per germline, CDR1 LNHNV and CDR2 YYDKDF (reference sequence). The CDR3: CATSRGRGSPQHF. The CDR3 bases are TGTGCCACCAGCAGAGGACGGGGGAGTCCCCAGCATTTT.

The gene calls are TRBV7-6 and TRBJ2-1; tentatively, D is TRBD1 (5 bases). This CDR3 has 14 amino acids. Per germline, CDR1 SGHVS and CDR2 FNYEAQ. Trimming shortened V by 1 base and J by 5 bases, and 9 bases separated the two germline ends. The CDR3 protein is CASSLEGPNNEQFF. As DNA, the CDR3 is TGTGCCAGCAGCTTAGAGGGGCCCAACAATGAGCAGTTCTTC.

The genes are TRBV20-1 and TRBJ2-1; 8 bases line up with TRBD1. The germline V gene encodes CDR1 DFQATT and CDR2 SNEGSKA (reference sequence). The CDR3 has 11 amino acids. The V gene end was trimmed by 4 bases and the J gene end by 9 bases; junction bases not matched to a gene: 2. CDR3 DNA: TGCAGTGCTACAGGGGGCGGTGAGCAGTTCTTC. Encoded protein: CSATGGGEQFF.

The V gene is TRBV28, the J gene TRBJ1-6; 8 bases fit TRBD1. V dropped 3 bases and J dropped 4; count of bases not matched to a gene: 5. This CDR3 spans 16 amino acids. Germline-derived CDR1 and CDR2 are MDHEN and SYDVKM. CDR3 sequence (DNA): TGTGCCAGCAGTTTTCTCGGACAGGGTTATAATTCACCCCTCCACTTT. It codes for CASSFLGQGYNSPLHF.

J is TRBJ1-6 and V is TRBV9; 9 nucleotides agree with TRBD1. The CDR3 length is 20 residues. Per germline, CDR1 SGDLS and CDR2 YYNGEE. After removal of 0 bases from V and 7 bases from J, the junction contained 17 bases not matched to a gene. In DNA form, the CDR3 reads TGTGCCAGCAGCGTAGACCCGGGACAGGGAATAAGCCCCTTGAATTCACCCCTCCACTTT. Protein sequence: CASSVDPGQGISPLNSPLHF.

This rearrangement joins TRBV18 to TRBJ2-2; 7 nucleotides align to TRBD1. From germline, CDR1 is KGHSH and CDR2 LQKENI. There are 16 residues in the CDR3. Germline trimming cut 4 bases from V and 1 base from J; bases unmatched to any gene: 6. The CDR3 reads CASSRTGTENTGELFF. CDR3 in DNA: TGTGCCAGCTCACGGACCGGGACAGAGAACACCGGGGAGCTGTTTTTT.

V usage is TRBV5-1 and J usage is TRBJ2-2; 10 nucleotides line up with TRBD1. This CDR3 is built from 15 residues. Germline CDR1 SGHRS, CDR2 YFSETQ. V shed 4 bases and J 8 bases; nucleotides not matched to a gene: 8. The CDR3 reads CASSGGTGDIGELFF. The CDR3 DNA is TGCGCCAGCAGCGGAGGGACAGGGGATATAGGGGAGCTGTTTTTT.

The J gene is TRBJ1-1, the V gene TRBV9; 9 nucleotides line up with TRBD1. The germline V gene encodes CDR1 SGDLS and CDR2 YYNGEE. This CDR3 region has 15 residues. The V segment lost 2 bases and the J segment 5 bases; nucleotides outside the gene matches: 7. As DNA, the CDR3 is TGTGCCAGCAGCGTTGGGACAGGGTCTACGACTGAAGCTTTCTTT. This codes for CASSVGTGSTTEAFF. The variable domain in full, completed from reference TRBV9 and TRBJ1-1, reads DSGVTQTPKHLITATGQRVTLRCSPRSGDLSVYWYQQSLDQGLQFLIQYYNGEERAKGNILERFSAQQFPDLHSELNLSSLELGDSALYFCASSVGTGSTTEAFFGQGTRLTVV.

V gene TRBV28 combines with J gene TRBJ1-1; possibly TRBD1 for D (6 bases). V lost 3 bases and J 5 bases, leaving 10 bases between the germline ends. In germline, CDR1 is MDHEN, CDR2 SYDVKM. The CDR3 totals 13 residues. In nucleotides, the CDR3 is TGTGCCAGCAGTTTCCAGGGGATAACTGAAGCTTTCTTT. Translating it yields CASSFQGITEAFF.

V usage is TRBV11-2 and J usage is TRBJ1-6, with a tentative D call TRBD1 (5 bases). The CDR3 spans 16 residues. V dropped 4 bases and J dropped 14 bases, with 24 bases sitting between them. Per germline, CDR1 SGHAT and CDR2 FQNNGV. The CDR3 bases are TGTGCCAGCAGCTCCCCGCCCCCCAGCACAGGTACAACCCTCCACTTT. Protein product: CASSSPPPSTGTTLHF.

This chain joins TRBV30 and TRBJ1-3; 10 bases are shared with TRBD1. The CDR3 spans 17 residues. The germline CDR1 and CDR2 sequences are GTSNPN and SVGIG (reference sequence). V was clipped by 2 bases and J by 0 bases; unmatched bases: 7. CDR3 DNA: TGTGCCTGGAGTATCGGGACAGGGGTCCTCTCTGGAAACACCATATATTTT. The encoded protein is CAWSIGTGVLSGNTIYF.

This chain links TRBV19 with TRBJ1-2, with D possibly matching TRBD1 (6 bases). The CDR3 has 12 amino acids. Germline V lookup: CDR1 LNHDA, CDR2 SQIVND (reference sequence). Trimming stripped 6 bases from V and 8 bases from J, with 13 bases between. The DNA for the CDR3 is TGTGCCAGTAGAGATGGGGGCATGGGCTACACCTTC. Translating it yields CASRDGGMGYTF.